These 20 T cell receptor beta chains were all obtained from the same sample, sequenced in a study of control samples from healthy donors and cancer patients. Only in-frame clones appear in the TCRdb table, and some are missing; sequencing was by immunoSEQ multiplex PCR. The sample holds approximately 59,000 clones, about 90% seen once. Sequenced: PBMCs. The receptors shown here come from a woman between 55 and 75 years old with lung cancer.

The V call is TRBV6-5, the J call TRBJ1-2; 8 nucleotides agree with TRBD1. V lost 6 bases to trimming and J lost 4 bases; unmatched junction nucleotides: 7. CDR1 and CDR2 from the germline V gene are MNHEY and SVGAGI. This CDR3 is built from 14 residues. As DNA, the CDR3 is TGTGCCAGCAGCCCGGACAGGGACGCCTATGGCTACACCTTC. It is translated as CASSPDRDAYGYTF.

This chain links TRBV7-3 with TRBJ2-7; 7 bases line up with TRBD1. The CDR3 runs 16 residues. In germline, CDR1 is SGHTA, CDR2 FQGTGA. The V and J ends lost 2 bases and 7 bases, in that order; junction bases with no gene match: 14. The CDR3 nucleotides are TGTGCCAGCAGCTTATTACCGGCGACAGGGTTGGGGGAGCAGTACTTC. Translated: CASSLLPATGLGEQYF.

The CDR3 here is CASSRRGGVETQYF. The CDR3, as DNA: TGTGCCAGCAGCCGACGAGGAGGGGTAGAGACCCAGTACTTC. The chain recombines TRBV3-1 (or the pseudogene TRBV3-2) with TRBJ2-5, with a weak D call TRBD2 (6 bases). This CDR3 is built from 14 residues. V lost 4 bases to trimming and J lost 4 bases, with 13 bases between them. The germline CDR1 and CDR2 sequences are LGHDT and YNNKEL (reference sequence).

The J gene is TRBJ1-1, the V gene TRBV14; TRBD1 agrees at 9 bases. The CDR3 is 15 amino acids. V lost 4 bases and J lost 4; bases outside the gene matches: 7. Germline CDR1 SGHDN, CDR2 FVKESK. CDR3 sequence (DNA): TGTGCCAGCAGCCCGATGGGACAGGGAACCACTGAAGCTTTCTTT. Translating it yields CASSPMGQGTTEAFF.

In this sample, this clone turned up once. The rearrangement links TRBV19 to TRBJ1-5; D remains unclear. V was shortened by 1 base and J by 0 bases, with 19 bases between the two germline ends. The CDR3 is 19 residues long. CDR1 and CDR2 from the germline V gene are LNHDA and SQIVND (reference sequence). CDR3 nucleotide sequence: TGTGCCAGTAGTATAGCTCTTACGTTTGAAAGTTATAGCAATCAGCCCCAGCATTTT. Its translation: CASSIALTFESYSNQPQHF.

The V and J genes are TRBV20-1 and TRBJ2-5; TRBD2 aligns across 11 bases. The CDR3 has 13 amino acids. V gave up 3 bases and J gave up 5 bases; unmatched junction bases: 2. Germline CDR1 and CDR2: DFQATT and SNEGSKA (reference sequence). The CDR3 DNA follows: TGCAGTGCTAGTGCTAGCGGGAGGGAGACCCAGTACTTC. This codes for CSASASGRETQYF.

CDR3 nucleotide sequence: TGTGCCAGCAGCTTCACCCCTGGGGTCGGGGAGCTGTTTTTT. It yields the protein CASSFTPGVGELFF. The V call is TRBV7-3, the J call TRBJ2-2; no firm D call. Trimming removed 3 bases from V and 7 bases from J, with 12 bases in between. The CDR3 sequence is 14 residues long. Germline V lookup: CDR1 SGHTA, CDR2 FQGTGA.

The chain carries TRBV7-3 and TRBJ2-2; 7 bases fit TRBD2. The V gene's germline CDR1 is SGHTA and CDR2 FQGTGA. V trimming: 0 bases; J trimming: 5 bases; junction bases outside the gene matches: 3. This CDR3 spans 15 amino acids. Here the CDR3 DNA reads TGTGCCAGCAGCTTAACCGGGGGGTTAACCGGGGAGCTGTTTTTT. Protein: CASSLTGGLTGELFF.

The chain combines TRBV2 with TRBJ1-4; D unresolved. Germline assignment: CDR1 SNHLY and CDR2 FYNNEI. The length of the CDR3 is 13 residues. The V and J ends lost 3 bases and 13 bases respectively, with 15 bases between them. CDR3 coding DNA: TGTGCCAGCAGTGAGACGCCATCATCGGGACTGTTTTTT. Protein: CASSETPSSGLFF.

This rearrangement joins TRBV7-8 to TRBJ2-4; TRBD2 matches at 8 bases. The junction had 9 bases not matched to a gene; V was cut back by 5 bases and J by 0 bases. The CDR3 is 17 residues long. CDR1 SGHVS and CDR2 FQNEAQ come from the germline V gene. CDR3: CASSPLRLAGAKNIQYF. The CDR3 coding sequence is TGTGCCAGCAGCCCCCTGAGGCTAGCGGGAGCCAAAAACATTCAGTACTTC.

The J gene is TRBJ1-1, the V gene TRBV10-3; 10 bases are shared with TRBD1. The CDR3 has 13 residues. Germline CDR1 ENHRY, CDR2 SYGVKD. Trimming at V came to 8 bases and at J to 5 bases, leaving 5 bases not matched to a gene. This chain's CDR3 is CAISGTGDTEAFF. CDR3 DNA: TGTGCCATCTCCGGGACAGGGGATACTGAAGCTTTCTTT.

The gene calls are TRBV20-1 and TRBJ2-5; 10 bases fit TRBD2. CDR1 is DFQATT, CDR2 SNEGSKA, per germline (reference sequence). J gave up 4 bases and V 3 bases, and 8 bases lay outside the gene matches. The CDR3 is 15 residues long. CDR3 sequence reads: CSASRASGGSETQYF. The CDR3 DNA reads TGCAGTGCTAGTAGGGCTAGCGGGGGTTCAGAGACCCAGTACTTC.

This chain joins TRBV6-6 and TRBJ1-5; 9 nucleotides agree with TRBD1. CDR1 is MNHNY, CDR2 SVGAGI, per germline (reference sequence). The V gene end was trimmed by 6 bases and the J gene end by 6 bases; junction bases not matched to a gene: 9. The CDR3 length is 15 residues. The CDR3 DNA sequence: TGTGCCAGCAGCCGGGACAGGGTGGGGGGTCAGCCCCAGCATTTT. It translates to CASSRDRVGGQPQHF.

The rearrangement links TRBV4-1 to TRBJ2-3; 11 nucleotides match TRBD2. In germline, CDR1 is MGHRA, CDR2 YSYEKL. CDR3 length: 17 amino acids. V was pared by 4 bases and J by 0 bases, with 6 bases of the junction left unmatched. CDR3 region: CASSLGLAVSSTDTQYF. CDR3 nucleotide sequence: TGCGCCAGCAGCCTGGGACTAGCGGTTTCTAGCACAGATACGCAGTATTTT.

The rearrangement links TRBV7-3 to TRBJ2-1; D might be TRBD1 or TRBD2, each matching 5 bases. This CDR3 spans 15 amino acids. Trimming took off 2 bases at V and 2 bases at J, with 10 bases between the two ends. Germline CDR1 is SGHTA and CDR2 is FQGTGA. The CDR3 loop is CASSLDSGPYNEQFF. For the CDR3, the DNA is TGTGCCAGCAGCTTAGACTCGGGACCCTACAATGAGCAGTTCTTC. Variable domain in full (rest from reference TRBV7-3 and TRBJ2-1): GAGVSQTPSNKVTEKGKYVELRCDPISGHTALYWYRQSLGQGPEFLIYFQGTGAADDSGLPNDRFFAVRPEGSVSTLKIQRTERGDSAVYLCASSLDSGPYNEQFFGPGTRLTVL.

The chain recombines TRBV25-1 with TRBJ1-6; 8 bases line up with TRBD1. From germline, CDR1 is MGHDK and CDR2 SYGVNS. The CDR3 is made up of 15 amino acids. V trimming: 2 bases; J trimming: 8 bases; junction bases outside the gene matches: 5. In DNA, the CDR3 is TGTGCCAGCAGTGAACAGGGGGCGCGGGATTCACCCCTCCACTTT. Translating it yields CASSEQGARDSPLHF.

The chain recombines TRBV6-5 with TRBJ2-1; D ambiguous. Trimming took off 6 bases at V and 2 bases at J, with 11 bases between the two ends. The CDR3 covers 14 residues. Germline lookup yields CDR1 MNHEY and CDR2 SVGAGI. The CDR3 protein is CASRTSSTYNEQFF. In DNA, the CDR3 is TGTGCCAGCAGGACCAGTAGTACCTACAATGAGCAGTTCTTC.

The genes are TRBV6-5 and TRBJ1-1; D gene unclear. The V end was cut by 10 bases, the J end by 6 bases, with 21 bases between. The CDR3 consists of 14 residues. CDR1 and CDR2 from the germline V gene are MNHEY and SVGAGI. As DNA, the CDR3 is TGTGCCATCCTGGAGGGCGGGCTCAAGGCTGAAGCTTTCTTT. Protein product: CAILEGGLKAEAFF.

The chain recombines TRBV5-1 with TRBJ1-1, with 10 nucleotides matching TRBD1. The CDR3 runs 16 residues. The V and J ends lost 4 bases and 1 base, in that order; junction bases with no gene match: 7. Looked up from germline, CDR1 is SGHRS and CDR2 is YFSETQ. CDR3 DNA: TGCGCCAGCAGCACGGGACAGGGGTTCTCGAACACTGAAGCTTTCTTT. The encoded protein is CASSTGQGFSNTEAFF.

This clone has only one observation. The V and J genes are TRBV9 and TRBJ2-1; a weak D match, TRBD2 (5 bases). This CDR3 contains 15 residues. Trimming shortened V by 0 bases and J by 5 bases, and 12 bases separated the two germline ends. The germline V gene encodes CDR1 SGDLS and CDR2 YYNGEE. Here the CDR3 DNA reads TGTGCCAGCAGCGTAGCGGCTAGCTTCCACAATGAGCAGTTCTTC. Its protein is CASSVAASFHNEQFF.